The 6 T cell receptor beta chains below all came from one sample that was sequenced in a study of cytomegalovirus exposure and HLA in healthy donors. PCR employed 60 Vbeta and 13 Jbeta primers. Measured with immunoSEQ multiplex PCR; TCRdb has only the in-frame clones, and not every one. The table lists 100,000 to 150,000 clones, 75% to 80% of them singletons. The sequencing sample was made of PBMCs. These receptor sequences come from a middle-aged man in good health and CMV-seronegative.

In nucleotides, the CDR3 is TGTGCCAGTCTCGGAGGGGTTTCCGGTGGCTCTGGGGCCAACGTCCTGACTTTC. It is translated as CASLGGVSGGSGANVLTF. V usage is TRBV28 and J usage is TRBJ2-6, with a tentative D call TRBD2 (6 bases). Between the trimmed V and J ends, which lost 9 bases and 0 bases, there was a span of 21 bases. Germline CDR1 reads MDHEN; CDR2 reads SYDVKM. CDR3 size: 18 residues.

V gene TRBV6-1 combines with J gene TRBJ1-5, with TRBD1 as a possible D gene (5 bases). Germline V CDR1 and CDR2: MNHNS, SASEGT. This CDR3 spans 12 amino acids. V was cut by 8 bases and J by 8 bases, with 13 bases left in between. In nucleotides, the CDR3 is TGTGCCAGCCAGGTGGGGGGGGAGCCCCAGCATTTT. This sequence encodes CASQVGGEPQHF.

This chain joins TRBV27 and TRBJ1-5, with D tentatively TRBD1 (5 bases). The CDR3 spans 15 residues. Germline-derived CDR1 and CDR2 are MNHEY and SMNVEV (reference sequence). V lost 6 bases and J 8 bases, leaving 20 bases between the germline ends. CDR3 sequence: CASSTGRGYEKPQHF. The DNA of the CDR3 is TGTGCCAGCAGCACAGGTCGGGGGTACGAGAAGCCCCAGCATTTT.

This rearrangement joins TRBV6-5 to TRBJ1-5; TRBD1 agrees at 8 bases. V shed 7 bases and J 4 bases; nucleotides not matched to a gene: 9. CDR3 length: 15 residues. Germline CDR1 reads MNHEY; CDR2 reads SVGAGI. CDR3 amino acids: CASTRSRTGNQPQHF. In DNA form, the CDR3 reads TGTGCCAGCACCCGCTCCAGGACAGGGAATCAGCCCCAGCATTTT.

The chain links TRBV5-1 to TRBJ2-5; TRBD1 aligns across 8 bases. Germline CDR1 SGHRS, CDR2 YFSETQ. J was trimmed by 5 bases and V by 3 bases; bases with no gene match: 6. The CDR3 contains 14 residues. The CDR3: CASSSGQVGETQYF. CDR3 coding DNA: TGCGCCAGCAGCTCGGGACAGGTGGGGGAGACCCAGTACTTC.

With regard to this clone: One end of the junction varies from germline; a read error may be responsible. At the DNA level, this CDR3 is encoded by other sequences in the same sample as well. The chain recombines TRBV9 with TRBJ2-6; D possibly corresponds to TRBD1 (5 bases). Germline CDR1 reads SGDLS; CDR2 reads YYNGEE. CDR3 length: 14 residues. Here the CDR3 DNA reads TGTGCCAGCAGCGTGGGGTCTGGGGCCAACGGCCTGACTTTC. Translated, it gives CASSVGSGANGLTF.